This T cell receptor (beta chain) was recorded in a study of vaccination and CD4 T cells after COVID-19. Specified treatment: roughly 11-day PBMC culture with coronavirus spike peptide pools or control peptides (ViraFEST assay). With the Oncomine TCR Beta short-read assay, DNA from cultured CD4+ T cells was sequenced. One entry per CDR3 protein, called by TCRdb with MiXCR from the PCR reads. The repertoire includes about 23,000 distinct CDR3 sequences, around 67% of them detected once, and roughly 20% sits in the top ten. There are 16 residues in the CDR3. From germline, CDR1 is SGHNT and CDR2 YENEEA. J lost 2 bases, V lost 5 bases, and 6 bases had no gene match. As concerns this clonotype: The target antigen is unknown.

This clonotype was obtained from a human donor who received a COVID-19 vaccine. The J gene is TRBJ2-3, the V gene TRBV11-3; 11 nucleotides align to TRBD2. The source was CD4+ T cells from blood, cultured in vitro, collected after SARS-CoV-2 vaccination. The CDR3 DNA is TGTGCCAGCAGCCGACCGGGACTAGCGGACACAGATACGCAGTATTTT. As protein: CASSRPGLADTDTQYF.